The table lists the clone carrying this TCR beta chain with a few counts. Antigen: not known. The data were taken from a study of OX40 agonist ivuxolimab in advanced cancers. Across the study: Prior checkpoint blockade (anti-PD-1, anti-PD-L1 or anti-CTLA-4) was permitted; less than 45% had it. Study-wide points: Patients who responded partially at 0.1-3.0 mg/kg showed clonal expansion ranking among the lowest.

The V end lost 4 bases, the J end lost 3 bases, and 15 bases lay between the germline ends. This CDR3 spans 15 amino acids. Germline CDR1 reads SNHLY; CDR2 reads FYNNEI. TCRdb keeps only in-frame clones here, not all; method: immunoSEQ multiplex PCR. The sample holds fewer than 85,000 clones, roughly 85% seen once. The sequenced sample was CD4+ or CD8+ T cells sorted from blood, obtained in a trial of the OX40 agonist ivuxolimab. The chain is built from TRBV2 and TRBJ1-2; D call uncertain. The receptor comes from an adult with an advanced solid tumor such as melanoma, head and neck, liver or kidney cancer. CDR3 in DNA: TGTGCCAGCAGTGGGTTAAGGGAACGGGACTATGGCTACACCTTC. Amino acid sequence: CASSGLRERDYGYTF. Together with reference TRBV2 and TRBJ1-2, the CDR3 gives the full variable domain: EPEVTQTPSHQVTQMGQEVILRCVPISNHLYFYWYRQILGQKVEFLVSFYNNEISEKSEIFDDQFSVERPDGSNFTLKIRSTKLEDSAMYFCASSGLRERDYGYTFGSGTRLTVV.